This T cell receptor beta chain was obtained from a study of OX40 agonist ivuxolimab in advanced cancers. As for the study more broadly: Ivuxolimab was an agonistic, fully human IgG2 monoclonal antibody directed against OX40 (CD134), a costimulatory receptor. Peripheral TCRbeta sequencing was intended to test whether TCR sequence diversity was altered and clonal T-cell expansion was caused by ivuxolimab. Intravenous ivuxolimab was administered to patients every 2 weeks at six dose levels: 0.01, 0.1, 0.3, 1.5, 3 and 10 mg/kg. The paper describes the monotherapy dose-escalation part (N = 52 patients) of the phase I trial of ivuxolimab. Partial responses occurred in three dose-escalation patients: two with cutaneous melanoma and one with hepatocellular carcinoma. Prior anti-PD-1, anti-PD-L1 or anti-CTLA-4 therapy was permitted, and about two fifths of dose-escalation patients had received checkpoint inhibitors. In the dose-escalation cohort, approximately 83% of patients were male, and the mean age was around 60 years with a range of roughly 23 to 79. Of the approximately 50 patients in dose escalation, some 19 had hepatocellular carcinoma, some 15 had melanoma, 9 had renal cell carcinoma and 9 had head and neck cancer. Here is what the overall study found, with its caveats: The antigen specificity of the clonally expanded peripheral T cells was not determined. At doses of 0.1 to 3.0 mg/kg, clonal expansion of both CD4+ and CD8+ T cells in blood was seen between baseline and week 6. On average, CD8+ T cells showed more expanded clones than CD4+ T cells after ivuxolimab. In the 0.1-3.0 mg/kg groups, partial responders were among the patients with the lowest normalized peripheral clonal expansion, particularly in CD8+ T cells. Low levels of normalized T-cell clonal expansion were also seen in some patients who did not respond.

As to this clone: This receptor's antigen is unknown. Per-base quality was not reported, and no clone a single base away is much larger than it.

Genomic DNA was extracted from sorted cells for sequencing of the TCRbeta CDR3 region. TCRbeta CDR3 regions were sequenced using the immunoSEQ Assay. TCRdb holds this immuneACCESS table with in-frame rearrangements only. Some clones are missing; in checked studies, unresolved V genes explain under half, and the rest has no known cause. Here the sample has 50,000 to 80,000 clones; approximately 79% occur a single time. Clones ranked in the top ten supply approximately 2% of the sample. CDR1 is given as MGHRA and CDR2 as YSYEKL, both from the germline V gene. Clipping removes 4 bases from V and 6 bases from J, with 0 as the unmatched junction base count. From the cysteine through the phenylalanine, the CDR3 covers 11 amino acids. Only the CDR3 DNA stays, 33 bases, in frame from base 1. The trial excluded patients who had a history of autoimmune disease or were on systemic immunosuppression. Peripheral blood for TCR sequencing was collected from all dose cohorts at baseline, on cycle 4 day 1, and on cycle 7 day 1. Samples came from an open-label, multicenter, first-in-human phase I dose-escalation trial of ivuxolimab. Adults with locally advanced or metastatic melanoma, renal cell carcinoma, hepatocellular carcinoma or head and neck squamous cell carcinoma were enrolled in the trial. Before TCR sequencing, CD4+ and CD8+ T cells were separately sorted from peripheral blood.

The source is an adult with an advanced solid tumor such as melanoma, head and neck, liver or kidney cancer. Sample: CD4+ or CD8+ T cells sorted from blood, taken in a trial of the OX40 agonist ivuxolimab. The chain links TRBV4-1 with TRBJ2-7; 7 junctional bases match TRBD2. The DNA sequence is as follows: TGCGCCAGCAGCCGGGAGGGCGAGCAGTACTTC. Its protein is CASSREGEQYF.